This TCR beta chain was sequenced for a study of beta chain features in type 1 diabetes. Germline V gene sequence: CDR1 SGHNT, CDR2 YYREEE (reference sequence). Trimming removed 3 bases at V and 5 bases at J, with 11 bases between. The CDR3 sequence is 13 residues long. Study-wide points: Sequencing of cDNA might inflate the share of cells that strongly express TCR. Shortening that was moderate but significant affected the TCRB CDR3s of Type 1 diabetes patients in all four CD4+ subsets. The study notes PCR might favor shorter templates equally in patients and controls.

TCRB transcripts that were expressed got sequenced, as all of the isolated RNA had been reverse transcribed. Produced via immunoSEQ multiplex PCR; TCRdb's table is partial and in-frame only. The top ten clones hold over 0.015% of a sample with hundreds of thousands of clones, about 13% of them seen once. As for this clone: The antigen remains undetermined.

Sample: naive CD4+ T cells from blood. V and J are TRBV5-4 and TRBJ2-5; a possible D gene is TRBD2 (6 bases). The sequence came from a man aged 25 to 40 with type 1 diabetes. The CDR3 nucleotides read TGTGCCAGCAGCTCGACTAGTGCTGAGACCCAGTACTTC. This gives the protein CASSSTSAETQYF.